Each of the 10 T cell receptor beta chains below was sequenced from the same sample in a study of technical replicates of blood from a few donors. Here immunoSEQ multiplex PCR was the method, and the copy in TCRdb shows in-frame clones only, minus some. Here the sample spans approximately 88,000 clones, approximately 97% being singletons. The source material was T cells isolated from PBMCs. The origin of the receptors is a human donor in good health.

This rearrangement joins TRBV29-1 to TRBJ2-7; 7 bases fit TRBD1. The V gene end was trimmed by 6 bases and the J gene end by 6 bases; junction bases not matched to a gene: 5. The CDR3 is 11 residues long. Germline CDR1 and CDR2: SQVTM and ANQGSEA. The CDR3 protein is CSVLGDSEQYF. Written as DNA, the CDR3 is TGCAGCGTACTGGGGGACAGCGAGCAGTACTTC.

This chain joins TRBV6-1 and TRBJ2-2, with 10 bases fitting TRBD2. Looked up from germline, CDR1 is MNHNS and CDR2 is SASEGT. The CDR3 is 18 amino acids. The junction had 13 bases not matched to a gene; V was cut back by 1 base and J by 8 bases. CDR3 sequence (DNA): TGTGCCAGCAGTGAAGAGTCAGGTCCTGCACTAGCGGGAGGGGAGCTGTTTTTT. Its protein product is CASSEESGPALAGGELFF.

The chain employs TRBV5-4 and TRBJ2-1; 13 bases agree with TRBD2. CDR1 is SGHNT, CDR2 YYREEE, per germline (reference sequence). The CDR3 contains 17 residues. The V segment lost 5 bases and the J segment 2 bases; nucleotides outside the gene matches: 7. The CDR3 nucleotides read TGTGCCAGCAGTCCCGGGACTAGCGGGGTTACCTACAATGAGCAGTTCTTC. It is translated as CASSPGTSGVTYNEQFF.

The table lists this clone with a count of one. The chain is built from TRBV28 and TRBJ1-1, with TRBD1 identical over 8 bases. V was clipped by 5 bases and J by 0 bases; unmatched bases: 5. The CDR3 is made up of 15 amino acids. Germline CDR1 is MDHEN and CDR2 is SYDVKM. This chain's CDR3 is CASSPTGAMNTEAFF. The CDR3 DNA reads as TGTGCCAGCAGTCCGACAGGGGCGATGAACACTGAAGCTTTCTTT.

The rearrangement uses TRBV5-1 and TRBJ2-2; 7 nucleotides match TRBD1. Germline CDR1 SGHRS, CDR2 YFSETQ. The J segment lost 0 bases and the V segment lost 5 bases, leaving 7 bases of the junction unmatched. The CDR3 sequence is 16 residues long. CDR3 amino acids: CASRGAGTANTGELFF. The CDR3 coding sequence is TGCGCCAGCAGGGGCGCCGGGACAGCGAACACCGGGGAGCTGTTTTTT.

The gene calls are TRBV5-6 and TRBJ1-5; D may be TRBD1 (6 bases). Germline V gene data show CDR1 as SGHDT and CDR2 as YYEEEE. Deletions cut 4 bases from V and 1 base from J, with 15 bases between. The CDR3 spans 16 residues. The CDR3, as DNA: TGTGCCAGCAGCACTTTCCGGGACACAAGCAATCAGCCCCAGCATTTT. Translation gives CASSTFRDTSNQPQHF.

V gene TRBV28 combines with J gene TRBJ2-7; 11 bases are a match to TRBD2. Unmatched junction bases numbered 6, after V lost 5 bases and J lost 0 bases. The CDR3 totals 16 residues. Germline CDR1 is MDHEN and CDR2 is SYDVKM. The CDR3 DNA reads as TGTGCCAGCAGTGTTACTACTAGCGGGAGCTCCTACGAGCAGTACTTC. This translates into CASSVTTSGSSYEQYF.

V and J are TRBV9 and TRBJ2-1; 7 nucleotides align to TRBD2. J was trimmed by 4 bases and V by 4 bases; bases with no gene match: 11. There are 16 residues in the CDR3. CDR1 SGDLS and CDR2 YYNGEE come from the germline V gene. CDR3 coding DNA: TGTGCCAGCAGCCCCGGGGGGTCCCCCGGGTACAATGAGCAGTTCTTC. It specifies CASSPGGSPGYNEQFF.

J is TRBJ2-1 and V is TRBV6-4, with 12 nucleotides matching TRBD2. Germline CDR1 and CDR2: MRHNA and SNTAGT. The J segment lost 9 bases and the V segment lost 4 bases, leaving 7 bases of the junction unmatched. The CDR3 spans 15 residues. The CDR3 reads CASSVASGRAGEQFF. The DNA for the CDR3 is TGTGCCAGCAGTGTGGCTAGCGGGAGGGCCGGTGAGCAGTTCTTC.

This rearrangement joins TRBV11-3 to TRBJ2-1, with TRBD2 matching over 8 bases. Germline-derived CDR1 and CDR2 are SGHNT and YENEEA. This CDR3 region has 17 residues. Trimming removed 4 bases from V and 8 bases from J; junction bases left unmatched: 16. The CDR3 DNA reads TGTGCCAGCAGCTACCTATCTGAGCGGTCTAGCGGGCATGAGCAGTTCTTC. Amino acids: CASSYLSERSSGHEQFF.